This TCR beta chain was identified in a study of Ad26.COV2.S vaccination and SARS-CoV-2 variants. On the study more broadly: Intramuscularly, Ad26.COV2.S was given either once or twice, 56 days apart. Study conclusions and caveats: Reported post-vaccination CD8+ and CD4+ T cell responses to spike showed substantial breadth. It was vaccine recipients, not placebo recipients, who had the higher spike-specific TCR breadth.

The treatment: 19 received Ad26.COV2.S at low or high dose, single or two shots; roughly five received placebo; per-sample allocation not given. Collection of the samples took place on day 63 after the first injection of vaccine or placebo. It was an adult aged 18-55 years in Boston who was the donor. Turning to this clone: Antigen specificity is unknown.

Repertoires were generated with immunoSEQ multiplex PCR, while TCRdb's copy carries only in-frame clones and drops some. The data hold fewer than 500,000 clones, with over 75% observed a single time. The sample here was peripheral blood, taken in a trial of Ad26.COV2.S vaccine versus placebo. This clonotype was obtained from a person aged 18-65 years who received the Ad26.COV2.S COVID-19 vaccine or a placebo.

The CDR3 bases are TGCGCCAGCAGCTTGAGACCGGGAGACTACGAGCAGTACTTC. It translates to CASSLRPGDYEQYF. The V gene is TRBV5-1, the J gene TRBJ2-7, with TRBD2 as a possible D gene (6 bases). The CDR3 covers 14 residues. From germline, CDR1 is SGHRS and CDR2 YFSETQ. V dropped 1 base and J dropped 3 bases, with 11 bases sitting between them.